The present T cell receptor beta chain was sequenced within a study of T cells expressing NK-cell markers. Scientists made TCR beta cDNA using 5'RACE template switching with UMIs. Reprocessing the 5' RACE reads, TCRdb reports a single entry for every CDR3 protein and omits DNA. The listing records about 390,000 distinct CDR3 sequences. CDR1 is SGHRS and CDR2 is YFSETQ in the germline V gene. The CDR3 sequence is 14 residues long. V gene TRBV5-1 combines with J gene TRBJ2-3; the TCRdb call, TRBD1, lacks DNA for checking. This TCR came from a woman between 45 and 65 years old in good health. Sequenced: blood T cells: a sorted CD56 or NKG2C T cell subset, CD4+ or CD8+ T cells, or bulk PBMC T cells (not recorded which). The CDR3: CASSLTALSDTQYF.